The 8 T cell receptor beta chains presented below share a single source sample, sequenced in a study of blood T cell repertoires in COVID-19. Only in-frame clones appear in the TCRdb table, and some are missing; sequencing was by immunoSEQ multiplex PCR. Of about 250,000 clones listed, more than 80% are singletons. Source material: PBMCs or T cells enriched from blood (not recorded which). The receptors stem from a woman under 30 who had recovered from COVID-19.

Only one count was recorded for this clone. The CDR3 here is CASTLFPYQETQYF. The DNA of the CDR3 is TGTGCCAGCACTCTTTTTCCGTACCAAGAGACCCAGTACTTC. V and J are TRBV5-4 and TRBJ2-5; D not certain. The V gene's germline CDR1 is SGHNT and CDR2 YYREEE (reference sequence). Trimming removed 6 bases from V and 0 bases from J, with 12 bases in between. CDR3 size: 14 residues. The full variable domain, with the rest looked up from reference TRBV5-4 and TRBJ2-5, is ETGVTQSPTHLIKTRGQQVTLRCSSQSGHNTVSWYQQALGQGPQFIFQYYREEENGRGNFPPRFSGLQFPNYSSELNVNALELDDSALYLCASTLFPYQETQYFGPGTRLLVL.

The rearrangement links TRBV24-1 to TRBJ2-1; 9 bases agree with TRBD1. The germline CDR1 and CDR2 sequences are KGHDR and SFDVKD. The V and J ends lost 0 bases and 5 bases, in that order; junction bases with no gene match: 10. The CDR3 is made up of 18 amino acids. The CDR3 DNA reads as TGTGCCACCAGTGATTTGGGAACCGGGACAGGGACCCACAATGAGCAGTTCTTC. Its protein is CATSDLGTGTGTHNEQFF.

The chain employs TRBV6-6 and TRBJ2-3, with D tentatively TRBD1 (6 bases). This CDR3 has 14 residues. CDR1 is MNHNY and CDR2 is SVGAGI in the germline V gene (reference sequence). Trimming removed 4 bases at V and 4 bases at J, with 12 bases between. Written as DNA, the CDR3 is TGTGCCAGCAGTTCCAGGACAGTGGCAGATACGCAGTATTTT. It codes for CASSSRTVADTQYF.

The chain carries TRBV5-6 and TRBJ1-2, with 8 bases lining up with TRBD1. Germline values: CDR1 SGHDT, CDR2 YYEEEE. J was trimmed by 6 bases and V by 3 bases; bases with no gene match: 7. This CDR3 spans 14 amino acids. The CDR3 reads CASSSGQGGHGYTF. The CDR3 region has the DNA TGTGCCAGCAGCTCCGGACAGGGCGGGCATGGCTACACCTTC.

The rearrangement links TRBV11-2 to TRBJ2-1; tentative D call: TRBD2 (6 bases). The CDR3 is made up of 16 amino acids. CDR1 is SGHAT and CDR2 is FQNNGV in the germline V gene. Deletions cut 4 bases from V and 6 bases from J, with 19 bases between. The CDR3 reads CASSSITGLLGNEQFF. In nucleotides, the CDR3 is TGTGCCAGCAGCTCCATTACGGGACTCCTTGGCAATGAGCAGTTCTTC.

The chain joins TRBV2 to TRBJ2-7, with 10 bases that match TRBD1. CDR3 length: 13 amino acids. V lost 4 bases, J lost 6 bases, and 3 bases stayed unmatched. Germline V gene data show CDR1 as SNHLY and CDR2 as FYNNEI. The CDR3 DNA reads as TGTGCCAGCAGTGGGACAGGGGGAGGCGAGCAGTACTTC. Residues: CASSGTGGGEQYF.

J is TRBJ1-1 and V is TRBV15; 8 bases align to TRBD1. The CDR3 is made up of 14 amino acids. Per germline, CDR1 LNHNV and CDR2 YYDKDF (reference sequence). Germline trimming cut 1 base from V and 10 bases from J; bases unmatched to any gene: 8. CDR3 in DNA: TGTGCCACCAGCAGAGTTGGGACAGGCCAGGGAGCTTTCTTT. Translating it yields CATSRVGTGQGAFF.

The J gene is TRBJ1-2, the V gene TRBV3-1 (or the pseudogene TRBV3-2); TRBD1 aligns across 7 bases. J was trimmed by 4 bases and V by 1 base; bases with no gene match: 0. This CDR3 has 13 amino acids. Germline CDR1 LGHDT, CDR2 YNNKEL (reference sequence). The CDR3 DNA reads TGTGCCAGCAGCCAAGGACAGGGCTATGGCTACACCTTC. Translation gives CASSQGQGYGYTF.